The clone carrying this TCR beta chain was observed once. Its specificity is not known. This CDR3 has 16 residues. CDR1 and CDR2 (germline): SEHNR, FQNEAQ (reference sequence). Trimming shortened V by 2 bases and J by 6 bases, and 16 bases separated the two germline ends. Assay used: immunoSEQ multiplex PCR; TCRdb lists only in-frame clones, some missing. The data hold a few million clones, with around 93% observed a single time. Only CD45RO-negative cells positively selected for CCR7 counted as naive CD8 cells, so terminally differentiated effector memory CD45RA+ cells were excluded. The sample comes from a study of shared clonotypes between healthy human individuals. In the study overall: Each donor's CD4 naive and CD4 memory cells filled three plates apiece, CD8 naive two, and CD8 memory one.

Notes on the study in general: Non-shared clonotypes had lower generation probabilities than clonotypes shared by all four sorted-subset donors.

Sequenced material: naive CD8+ T cells from PBMCs. The receptor's source is a man between 18 and 29 years old in good health. Some clones in this sample may be carry-over from other donors' samples. This rearrangement joins TRBV7-9 to TRBJ2-2, with D hard to call. CDR3 sequence reads: CASSLPTDLTSGELFF. The CDR3 DNA sequence: TGTGCCAGCAGCTTACCCACAGACCTGACCTCCGGGGAGCTGTTTTTT.